Following are 17 T cell receptor beta chains from one sample sequenced in a study of cytomegalovirus exposure and HLA in healthy donors. Primers: 60 Vbeta forward and 13 Jbeta reverse. The assay was immunoSEQ multiplex PCR, and TCRdb's table has in-frame clones only and misses some. This sample carries nearly 110,000 clones, more than 75% of them seen once, and the ten largest clones take 5% to 7%. The sequenced material came from PBMCs. The source of these receptors is a woman aged 45-60 years in good health and CMV-seropositive.

The chain has TRBV28 and TRBJ1-2; weak D call: TRBD1 (6 bases). V was pared by 5 bases and J by 3 bases, with 19 bases between. Germline CDR1 and CDR2: MDHEN and SYDVKM. CDR3 length equals 16 residues. The DNA of the CDR3 is TGTGCCAGCAGTCCTCTCACCGACAGGCCCCACTATGGCTACACCTTC. Residues: CASSPLTDRPHYGYTF.

The chain uses TRBV6-6 and TRBJ2-3; 7 bases line up with TRBD1. V shed 2 bases, J shed 1 base, and the junction held 3 bases outside the gene matches. Germline V gene lookup returns CDR1 MNHNY and CDR2 SVGAGI (reference sequence). The CDR3 has 15 amino acids. The CDR3 reads CASSYKGAGTDTQYF. CDR3 coding DNA: TGTGCCAGCAGTTACAAGGGGGCTGGCACAGATACGCAGTATTTT.

V usage is TRBV7-6 and J usage is TRBJ1-5, with D possibly TRBD1 on 6 matching bases. Germline V gene lookup returns CDR1 SGHVS and CDR2 FNYEAQ. Trimming shortened V by 1 base and J by 7 bases, and 23 bases separated the two germline ends. The CDR3 is made up of 18 amino acids. Here the CDR3 reads CASSLGRTAGGADQPQHF. For the CDR3, the DNA is TGTGCCAGCAGCTTAGGTCGGACGGCTGGGGGGGCGGACCAGCCCCAGCATTTT. Based on the CDR3 plus reference TRBV7-6 and TRBJ1-5, the full variable domain is GAGVSQSPRYKVTKRGQDVALRCDPISGHVSLYWYRQALGQGPEFLTYFNYEAQQDKSGLPNDRFSAERPEGSISTLTIQRTEQRDSAMYRCASSLGRTAGGADQPQHFGDGTRLSIL.

The rearrangement links TRBV13 to TRBJ2-7, with D perhaps TRBD2 (5 bases). Germline CDR1 PRHDT, CDR2 FYEKMQ (reference sequence). This CDR3 contains 14 residues. The V gene lost 0 bases and the J gene lost 7 bases, with 13 bases spanning the gap. CDR3 DNA: TGTGCCAGCAGCTTAGGAGGGAGTCGCCGAGAGCAGTACTTC. It yields the protein CASSLGGSRREQYF.

V usage is TRBV19 and J usage is TRBJ1-1; maybe TRBD1 (5 bases). The length of the CDR3 is 13 residues. The V gene's germline CDR1 is LNHDA and CDR2 SQIVND (reference sequence). V was shortened by 5 bases and J by 1 base, with 8 bases between the two germline ends. CDR3 coding DNA: TGTGCCAGTAGTTGGACACCGAACACTGAAGCTTTCTTT. Protein: CASSWTPNTEAFF.

The V and J genes are TRBV28 and TRBJ2-7; 13 nucleotides agree with TRBD2. J was trimmed by 7 bases and V by 3 bases; bases with no gene match: 9. CDR1 and CDR2 from the germline V gene are MDHEN and SYDVKM. The CDR3 runs 16 residues. The CDR3 DNA follows: TGTGCCAGCAGTTTTACCCTACCGGGACTAGCGGGGGAGCAGTACTTC. The encoded protein is CASSFTLPGLAGEQYF.

This sequence joins TRBV4-2 and TRBJ2-2, with TRBD1 matching 10 bases. The V segment lost 4 bases and the J segment 5 bases; nucleotides outside the gene matches: 7. Germline-derived CDR1 and CDR2 are LGHNA and YNFKEQ. This CDR3 is built from 16 residues. The CDR3 DNA reads as TGTGCCAGCAGCCCGACAGGGGGCTGGAGAACCGGGGAGCTGTTTTTT. It codes for CASSPTGGWRTGELFF.

In this sample, this clone turned up a few times. The chain has TRBV6-1 and TRBJ1-5, with 7 bases lining up with TRBD1. J was trimmed by 2 bases and V by 1 base; bases with no gene match: 5. The CDR3 spans 16 residues. Germline V gene data show CDR1 as MNHNS and CDR2 as SASEGT. The CDR3 DNA is TGTGCCAGCAGTGAAGAGAGGGGGCGAGGCAATCAGCCCCAGCATTTT. Translation: CASSEERGRGNQPQHF.

This clone was seen only a few times. The chain couples TRBV10-3 to TRBJ1-4; 10 nucleotides align to TRBD1. With 3 bases clipped from V and 8 bases from J, the junction kept 9 bases outside the gene matches. CDR3 size: 16 residues. The germline V gene has CDR1 ENHRY and CDR2 SYGVKD. As DNA, the CDR3 is TGTGCCATCAGTGAATCTAGACAGGGGGCAGGGGAAAAACTGTTTTTT. It specifies CAISESRQGAGEKLFF.

V is TRBV28 and J is TRBJ1-3; no firm D call. This CDR3 is built from 14 residues. V lost 3 bases to trimming and J lost 4 bases, with 10 bases between them. Germline V gene lookup returns CDR1 MDHEN and CDR2 SYDVKM. The CDR3 loop reads CASSLTVSGNTIYF. The DNA for the CDR3 is TGTGCCAGCAGTTTGACTGTATCCGGAAACACCATATATTTT.

This chain joins TRBV5-6 and TRBJ2-3, with a weak D call TRBD2 (7 bases). This CDR3 has 15 amino acids. Looked up from germline, CDR1 is SGHDT and CDR2 is YYEEEE. Trimming shortened V by 6 bases and J by 3 bases, and 17 bases separated the two germline ends. The CDR3 reads CASILRRGGTDTQYF. The CDR3 region has the DNA TGTGCCAGCATACTGCGGAGGGGGGGAACAGATACGCAGTATTTT.

On this clone: At one of its ends the junction is not consistent with the germline gene, which may arise from a read error. The V call is TRBV6-5, the J call TRBJ1-5; no clear D. The CDR3 is 15 residues long. Germline V CDR1 and CDR2: MNHEY, SVGAGI. CDR3 in amino acids: CASRPSFSGDQPLHF. In DNA, the CDR3 is TGTGCCAGCAGACCCTCATTCAGCGGGGATCAGCCCCTGCATTTT.

The rearrangement uses TRBV6-5 and TRBJ1-2; 9 nucleotides match TRBD1. V was pared by 6 bases and J by 5 bases, with 10 bases of the junction left unmatched. This CDR3 contains 15 residues. Per germline, CDR1 MNHEY and CDR2 SVGAGI. Written as DNA, the CDR3 is TGTGCCAGCAGCCCCTTGGTGGACAGGGGATATGGCTACACCTTC. This sequence encodes CASSPLVDRGYGYTF.

A remark on this clone: At one end, the junction sequence differs from germline, possibly due to a read error. The chain carries TRBV29-1 and TRBJ2-7; D is ambiguous. The CDR3 is made up of 14 amino acids. CDR1 SQVTM and CDR2 ANQGSEA come from the germline V gene. The CDR3 nucleotides are TGCAACGTTATCAGGCCCGACGGATCTTGGGAGCAGTACTTC. This gives the protein CNVIRPDGSWEQYF.

The chain combines TRBV28 with TRBJ1-2; TRBD1 matches at 9 bases. The CDR3 extends over 13 amino acids. J gave up 6 bases and V 6 bases, and 5 bases lay outside the gene matches. Germline CDR1 is MDHEN and CDR2 is SYDVKM. The CDR3 sequence is CASRDGTGNGYTF. As DNA, the CDR3 is TGTGCCAGCAGGGACGGGACAGGGAATGGCTACACCTTC.

The chain is built from TRBV7-6 and TRBJ2-7, with 12 bases fitting TRBD2. Unmatched junction bases numbered 4, after V lost 1 base and J lost 6 bases. The CDR3 runs to 15 residues. CDR1 is SGHVS and CDR2 is FNYEAQ in the germline V gene. In DNA form, the CDR3 reads TGTGCCAGCAGCTTAGGGGCTAGCGGGGGGGCCGAGCAGTACTTC. Translated: CASSLGASGGAEQYF.

The chain is built from TRBV5-1 and TRBJ2-5, with a possible D match to TRBD2 (7 bases). CDR1 and CDR2 (germline): SGHRS, YFSETQ. V was cut by 4 bases and J by 5 bases, with 24 bases left in between. This CDR3 is 17 amino acids long. Here the CDR3 reads CASSPGAGLVGRETQYF. The DNA for the CDR3 is TGCGCCAGCAGCCCGGGGGCAGGACTAGTAGGGCGCGAGACCCAGTACTTC.